The present T cell receptor beta chain was sequenced within a study of blood T cell repertoires in COVID-19. Study background: Acute and convalescent COVID-19 specimens originated in the United States, Italy and Spain. The cDNA or gDNA used as material had been derived from T cells, B-cell-depleted T cells, or PBMCs.

In the study's own analysis: From reference gene primer amplification, estimates of nucleated cell counts were derived. Using immunoSEQ multiplex PCR, the repertoire was profiled, and TCRdb retains in-frame clones only, with some absent. The DNA gave D and trimming, while V, J and clone size come from that table. The data contain around 19,000 clones, around 80% of them singletons. A note on this clone: The sample contains more than one DNA sequence encoding this CDR3.

CDR1 SQVTM and CDR2 ANQGSEA come from the germline V gene. J gave up 6 bases and V 1 base, and 6 bases lay outside the gene matches. The CDR3 is 14 amino acids. The chain uses TRBV29-1 and TRBJ2-3; 8 bases fit TRBD1. The TCR sequence derives from a middle-aged man with active or convalescent COVID-19. The sequenced sample was peripheral blood. The CDR3 coding sequence is TGCAGCGTTGAAGGTGGACAGGGAGTGGATACGCAGTATTTT. The encoded protein is CSVEGGQGVDTQYF.